The T cell receptor (beta chain) under discussion was sequenced for a study of T cells after somatic rescue of genetic block. The CDR3 loop spans 15 amino acids. Germline CDR1 is SGHNT and CDR2 is YYREEE (reference sequence). V shed 4 bases and J 2 bases; nucleotides not matched to a gene: 6. Only in-frame clones appear in the TCRdb table, and some are missing; sequencing was by immunoSEQ multiplex PCR. The sample lists roughly 70,000 clones, just over 90% seen once, with approximately 3% in the top ten. The origin of this receptor is a man aged 35 to 55. The chain combines TRBV5-4 with TRBJ2-7, with 10 bases fitting TRBD1. Sequenced: peripheral blood mononuclear cells (PBMCs). CDR3 amino acids: CASSRRDRGTYEQYF. The CDR3 nucleotides read TGTGCCAGCAGCCGGAGGGACAGGGGAACCTACGAGCAGTACTTC.